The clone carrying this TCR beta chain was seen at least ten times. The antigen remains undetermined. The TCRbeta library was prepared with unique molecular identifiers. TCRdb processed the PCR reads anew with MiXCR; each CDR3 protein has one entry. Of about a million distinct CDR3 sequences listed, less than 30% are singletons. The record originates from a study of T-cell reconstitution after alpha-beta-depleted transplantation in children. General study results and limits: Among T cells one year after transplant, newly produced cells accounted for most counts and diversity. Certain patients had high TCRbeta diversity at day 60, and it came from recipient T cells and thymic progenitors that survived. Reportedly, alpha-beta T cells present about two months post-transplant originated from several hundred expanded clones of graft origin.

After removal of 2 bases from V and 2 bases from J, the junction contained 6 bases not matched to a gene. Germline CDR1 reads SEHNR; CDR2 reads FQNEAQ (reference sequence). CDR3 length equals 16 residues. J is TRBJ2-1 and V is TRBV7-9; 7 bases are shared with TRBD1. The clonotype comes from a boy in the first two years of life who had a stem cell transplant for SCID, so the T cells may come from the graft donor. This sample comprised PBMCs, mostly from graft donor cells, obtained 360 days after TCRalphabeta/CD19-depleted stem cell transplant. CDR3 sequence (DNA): TGTGCCAGCAGCTTAACGACAGGGTTCCCCTACAATGAGCAGTTCTTC. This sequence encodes CASSLTTGFPYNEQFF. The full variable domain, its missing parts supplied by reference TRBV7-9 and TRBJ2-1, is DTGVSQNPRHKITKRGQNVTFRCDPISEHNRLYWYRQTLGQGPEFLTYFQNEAQLEKSRLLSDRFSAERPKGSFSTLEIQRTEQGDSAMYLCASSLTTGFPYNEQFFGPGTRLTVL.